What follows are 6 T cell receptor beta chains derived from one specimen sequenced in a study of blood T cell repertoires in COVID-19. The assay was immunoSEQ multiplex PCR, and TCRdb's table has in-frame clones only and misses some. The sample carries roughly 120,000 clones, roughly 80% recorded once. Sequencing was done on a sample of peripheral blood. All receptors derive from a woman aged 60-75 years with acute or convalescent COVID-19.

The chain uses TRBV7-9 and TRBJ1-2; no firm D call. This CDR3 comprises 16 residues. CDR1 and CDR2 (germline): SEHNR, FQNEAQ (reference sequence). The V end was cut by 4 bases, the J end by 1 base, with 16 bases between. The CDR3 loop is CASSSQPDSVNYGYTF. Written as DNA, the CDR3 is TGTGCCAGCAGCTCCCAACCGGACTCGGTTAACTATGGCTACACCTTC.

The chain links TRBV7-9 to TRBJ1-6; 9 bases align to TRBD1. Trimming removed 5 bases from V and 6 bases from J; junction bases left unmatched: 5. This CDR3 region has 15 residues. From germline, CDR1 is SEHNR and CDR2 FQNEAQ (reference sequence). The CDR3 region is CASSLGQGFNSPLHF. The DNA of the CDR3 is TGTGCCAGCAGCCTCGGACAGGGGTTTAATTCACCCCTCCACTTT.

The chain links TRBV24-1 to TRBJ2-3, with 8 bases fitting TRBD1. CDR3 length equals 16 residues. Germline CDR1 KGHDR, CDR2 SFDVKD. The V segment lost 2 bases and the J segment 5 bases; nucleotides outside the gene matches: 8. For the CDR3, the DNA is TGTGCCACCAGTGATTCTGGACAGGGTTTACGAGATACGCAGTATTTT. Encoded protein: CATSDSGQGLRDTQYF.

The rearrangement joins TRBV19 to TRBJ1-1; D uncertain. V was cut by 2 bases and J by 3 bases, with 10 bases left in between. This CDR3 is built from 14 residues. Germline loops: CDR1 LNHDA, CDR2 SQIVND (reference sequence). The DNA of the CDR3 is TGTGCCAGTAGTATAAGTAGTGCTCACACTGAAGCTTTCTTT. It is translated as CASSISSAHTEAFF.

A single count supports this clone. The chain joins TRBV5-6 to TRBJ2-5, with D possibly being TRBD2 (5 bases). The V end lost 3 bases, the J end lost 8 bases, and 14 bases lay between the germline ends. CDR1 and CDR2 from the germline V gene are SGHDT and YYEEEE. This CDR3 is built from 13 residues. CDR3 in amino acids: CASSSGLERTQYF. The CDR3 DNA sequence: TGTGCCAGCAGCTCCGGACTGGAACGCACCCAGTACTTC.

In this sample, this clone turned up a few times. The J gene is TRBJ2-5, the V gene TRBV6-5, with 11 bases matching TRBD2. V shed 1 base and J 5 bases; nucleotides not matched to a gene: 6. Germline CDR1 is MNHEY and CDR2 is SVGAGI. This CDR3 spans 16 amino acids. DNA for the CDR3: TGTGCCAGCAGTTACTTTAGCGGGGGGGCTGCGGAGACCCAGTACTTC. Translation: CASSYFSGGAAETQYF.